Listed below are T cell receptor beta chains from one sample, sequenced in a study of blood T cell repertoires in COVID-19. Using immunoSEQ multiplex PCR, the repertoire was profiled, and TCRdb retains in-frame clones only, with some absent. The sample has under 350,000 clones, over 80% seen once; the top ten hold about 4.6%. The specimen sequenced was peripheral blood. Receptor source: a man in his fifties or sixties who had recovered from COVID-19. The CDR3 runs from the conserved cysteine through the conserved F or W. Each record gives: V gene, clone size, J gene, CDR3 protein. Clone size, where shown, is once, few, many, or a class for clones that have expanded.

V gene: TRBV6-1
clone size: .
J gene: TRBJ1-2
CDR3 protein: CASSEGTGGYGYTF

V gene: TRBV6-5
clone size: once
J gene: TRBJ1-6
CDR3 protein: CASTRDRQNSPLHF

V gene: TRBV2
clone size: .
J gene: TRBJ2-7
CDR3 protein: CASDPGSAQNEQYF

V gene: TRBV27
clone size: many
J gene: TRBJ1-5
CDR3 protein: CASAGTAKNQPQHF

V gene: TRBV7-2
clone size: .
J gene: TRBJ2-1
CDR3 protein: CASSLGLAGGDNEQFF

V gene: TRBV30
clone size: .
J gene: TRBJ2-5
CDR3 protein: CAWQGTVQETQYF

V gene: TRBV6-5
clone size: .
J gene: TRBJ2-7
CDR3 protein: CASSYSQGTYEQYF

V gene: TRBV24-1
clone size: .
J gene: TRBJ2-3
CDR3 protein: CATSESRGYTDTQYF

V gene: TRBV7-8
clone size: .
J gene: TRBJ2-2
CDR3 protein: CASSSGLSTGELFF

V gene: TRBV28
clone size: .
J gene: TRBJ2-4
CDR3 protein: CASSPSTLLAKNIQYF

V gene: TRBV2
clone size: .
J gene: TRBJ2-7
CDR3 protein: CASSDRGQGYEQYF

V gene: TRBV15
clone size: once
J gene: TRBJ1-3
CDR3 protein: CASRGDSNTIYF

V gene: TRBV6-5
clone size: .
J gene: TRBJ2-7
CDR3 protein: CASSIGTSGSYEQYF

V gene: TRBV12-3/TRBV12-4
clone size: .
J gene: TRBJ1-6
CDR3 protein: CASSSPQGSPLHF

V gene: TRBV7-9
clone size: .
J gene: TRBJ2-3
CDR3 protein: CASSLDGAGGHGGPDTQYF